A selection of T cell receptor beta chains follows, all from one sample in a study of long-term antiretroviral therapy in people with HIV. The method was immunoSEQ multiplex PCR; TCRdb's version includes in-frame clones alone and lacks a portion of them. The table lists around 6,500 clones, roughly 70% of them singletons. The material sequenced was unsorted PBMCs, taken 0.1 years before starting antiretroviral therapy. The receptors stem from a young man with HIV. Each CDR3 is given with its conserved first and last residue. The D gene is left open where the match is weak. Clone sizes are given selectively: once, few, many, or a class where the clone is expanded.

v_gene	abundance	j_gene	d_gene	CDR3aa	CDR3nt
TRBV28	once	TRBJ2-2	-	CASSLSLATGELFF	TGTGCCAGCAGTTTATCCCTGGCCACCGGGGAGCTGTTTTTT
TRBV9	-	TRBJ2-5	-	CASSVATGSFQETQYF	TGTGCCAGCAGCGTAGCTACTGGATCCTTTCAGGAGACCCAGTACTTC
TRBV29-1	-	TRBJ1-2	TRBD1	CSVGAGGQARHNYGYTF	TGCAGCGTTGGCGCCGGCGGACAGGCCCGTCATAACTATGGCTACACCTTC
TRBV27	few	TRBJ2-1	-	CASSLGSVNEQFF	TGTGCCAGCAGTTTAGGTAGTGTCAATGAGCAGTTCTTC
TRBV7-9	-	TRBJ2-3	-	CASSFITDTQYF	TGTGCCAGCAGCTTTATCACAGATACGCAGTATTTT
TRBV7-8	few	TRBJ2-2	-	CASSSLDLNTGELFF	TGTGCCAGCAGCTCGCTAGACCTGAACACCGGGGAGCTGTTTTTT
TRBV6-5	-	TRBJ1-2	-	CASTPYAGPGYGYTF	TGTGCCAGCACACCATATGCAGGGCCGGGCTATGGCTACACCTTC
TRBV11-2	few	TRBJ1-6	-	CASSSPRGYGVHF	TGTGCCAGCAGCTCGCCCCGGGGTTATGGAGTCCACTTT
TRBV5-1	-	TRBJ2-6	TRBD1	CASSLDRGLSGANVLTF	TGCGCCAGCAGCTTGGACAGGGGTCTATCTGGGGCCAACGTCCTGACTTTC
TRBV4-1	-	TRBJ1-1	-	CASSRDTEAFF	TGCGCCAGCAGCCGGGACACTGAAGCTTTCTTT
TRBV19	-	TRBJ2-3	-	CASSNQGWADTQYF	TGTGCCAGTAGTAACCAGGGGTGGGCAGATACGCAGTATTTT
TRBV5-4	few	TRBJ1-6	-	CASSGGRDNSPLHF	TGTGCCAGCAGCGGCGGAAGGGACAATTCACCCCTCCACTTT
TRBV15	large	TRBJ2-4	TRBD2	CATSRDAGLAGTYKNIQYF	TGTGCCACCAGCAGAGATGCCGGGCTAGCGGGGACCTACAAAAACATTCAGTACTTC
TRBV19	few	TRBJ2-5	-	CASVDSWGETQYF	TGTGCCAGTGTGGACAGTTGGGGGGAGACCCAGTACTTC
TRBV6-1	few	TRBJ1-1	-	CASRESVRAEAFF	TGTGCCAGCAGGGAAAGTGTGAGGGCTGAAGCTTTCTTT
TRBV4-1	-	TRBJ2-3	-	CASSDTDTQYF	TGCGCCAGCAGCGACACAGATACGCAGTATTTT
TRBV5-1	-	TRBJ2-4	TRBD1	CASSLQGLGAKNIQYF	TGCGCCAGCAGCCTACAGGGGCTTGGGGCCAAAAACATTCAGTACTTC
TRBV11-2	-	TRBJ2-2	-	CASSLGTGELFF	TGTGCCAGCAGCTTAGGTACCGGGGAGCTGTTTTTT
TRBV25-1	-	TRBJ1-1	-	CASSSLGRATEAFF	TGTGCCAGCAGCTCTCTCGGCAGGGCCACTGAAGCTTTCTTT
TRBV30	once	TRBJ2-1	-	CAWSLAGAEDEQFF	TGTGCCTGGAGTTTGGCGGGGGCCGAGGATGAGCAGTTCTTC
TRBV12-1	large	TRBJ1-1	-	CANHSRPNTEAFF	TGTGCCAACCACAGCCGACCGAACACTGAAGCTTTCTTT
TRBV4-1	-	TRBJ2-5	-	CASSQRAGVETQYF	TGCGCCAGCAGCCAAAGAGCAGGGGTAGAGACCCAGTACTTC
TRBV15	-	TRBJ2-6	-	CATSVDSSGANVLTF	TGTGCCACCAGCGTCGACAGCTCTGGGGCCAACGTCCTGACTTTC
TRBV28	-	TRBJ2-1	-	CASSLEASGNEQFF	TGTGCCAGCAGTTTAGAGGCTAGTGGGAATGAGCAGTTCTTC
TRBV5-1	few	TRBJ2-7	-	CASSLGGIFEQYF	TGCGCCAGCAGCTTGGGAGGAATCTTCGAGCAGTACTTC
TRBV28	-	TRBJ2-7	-	CATSGGYEQYF	TGTGCCACCTCTGGTGGTTACGAGCAGTACTTC
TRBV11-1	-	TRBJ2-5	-	CASSLFGQETQYF	TGTGCCAGCAGCTTATTTGGCCAAGAGACCCAGTACTTC
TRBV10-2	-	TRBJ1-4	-	CASSEWGKGEKLFF	TGCGCCAGCAGTGAGTGGGGGAAAGGGGAAAAACTGTTTTTT
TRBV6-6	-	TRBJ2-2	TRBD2	CASSYARGENTGELFF	TGTGCCAGCAGTTACGCGCGGGGGGAGAACACCGGGGAGCTGTTTTTT
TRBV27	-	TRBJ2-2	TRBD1	CASTPWTGSGGELFF	TGTGCCAGCACTCCTTGGACAGGGTCGGGCGGGGAGCTGTTTTTT
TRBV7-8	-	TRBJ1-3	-	CASTRRDSGNTIYF	TGTGCCAGCACCCGAAGGGACTCTGGAAACACCATATATTTT
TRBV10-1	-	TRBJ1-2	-	CASSADLYGYTF	TGCGCCAGCAGTGCCGACCTTTATGGCTACACCTTC
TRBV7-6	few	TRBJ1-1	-	CASSLALGEGTEAFF	TGTGCCAGCAGCTTAGCGCTGGGGGAAGGGACTGAAGCTTTCTTT
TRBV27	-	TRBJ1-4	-	CASIQGLLNEKLFF	TGTGCCAGCATACAGGGACTCTTGAATGAAAAACTGTTTTTT
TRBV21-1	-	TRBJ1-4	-	CASSKEKLFF	TGTGCCAGCAGCAAAGAAAAACTGTTTTTT
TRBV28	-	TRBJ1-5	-	CASSLGRDNQPQHF	TGTGCCAGCAGTTTAGGGAGGGACAATCAGCCCCAGCATTTT
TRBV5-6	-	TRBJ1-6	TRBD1	CASSLWDRDFSPLHF	TGTGCCAGCAGCCTCTGGGACAGAGATTTTTCACCCCTCCACTTT
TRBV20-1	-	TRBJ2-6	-	CQASGANVLTF	TGCCAGGCTTCTGGGGCCAACGTCCTGACTTTC
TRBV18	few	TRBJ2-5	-	CASSPIRTGNKETQYF	TGTGCCAGCTCACCCATTAGAACCGGGAATAAAGAGACCCAGTACTTC
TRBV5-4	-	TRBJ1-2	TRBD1	CASSSLYTGDIYYGYTF	TGTGCCAGCAGCTCACTTTATACAGGGGATATTTACTATGGCTACACCTTC
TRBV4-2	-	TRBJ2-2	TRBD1	CASSPVPGQETGELFF	TGTGCCAGCAGCCCGGTGCCGGGACAGGAAACCGGGGAGCTGTTTTTT
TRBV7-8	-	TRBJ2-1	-	CASSLMSGDLSYNEQFF	TGTGCCAGCAGCTTAATGAGCGGTGACCTCTCCTACAATGAGCAGTTCTTC
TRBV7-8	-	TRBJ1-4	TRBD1	CASSLLGTGAEKLFF	TGTGCCAGCAGCTTGTTGGGGACAGGGGCCGAAAAACTGTTTTTT
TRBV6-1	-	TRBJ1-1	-	CASSEAPDTNTEAFF	TGTGCCAGCAGTGAAGCCCCGGACACGAACACTGAAGCTTTCTTT
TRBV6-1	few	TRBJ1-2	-	CASRPLAGSNYGYTF	TGTGCCAGCAGACCGTTAGCAGGGTCTAACTATGGCTACACCTTC
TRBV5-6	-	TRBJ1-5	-	CASSLSQSGREQGLHF	TGTGCCAGCAGCTTGTCACAGTCGGGGCGAGAACAGGGCCTTCATTTT
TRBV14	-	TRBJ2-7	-	CASSIQVREQYF	TGTGCCAGCAGCATACAGGTTCGCGAGCAGTACTTC
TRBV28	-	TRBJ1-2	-	CASSFIRQF	TGTGCCAGCAGTTTTATCCGCCAATTC
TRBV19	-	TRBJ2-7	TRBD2	CASSIDGLADSYEQYF	TGTGCCAGTAGTATAGACGGACTAGCGGACTCCTACGAGCAGTACTTC
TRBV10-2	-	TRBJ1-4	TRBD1	CASSDRGQSEKLFF	TGCGCCAGCAGTGACAGGGGGCAGAGTGAAAAACTGTTTTTT
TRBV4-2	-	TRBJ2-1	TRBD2	CASSQDGTSGGNEQLF	TGTGCCAGCAGCCAAGACGGGACTAGCGGGGGGAATGAGCAGCTCTTC
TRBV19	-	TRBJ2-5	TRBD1	CASSIRDRAQETQYF	TGTGCCAGTAGTATTCGGGACAGGGCCCAAGAGACCCAGTACTTC
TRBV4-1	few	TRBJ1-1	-	CASSYASGAEAFF	TGCGCCAGCAGCTACGCCTCCGGGGCTGAAGCTTTCTTT
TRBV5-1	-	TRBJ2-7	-	CASSPDTEQYF	TGCGCCAGCAGCCCTGACACGGAGCAGTACTTC